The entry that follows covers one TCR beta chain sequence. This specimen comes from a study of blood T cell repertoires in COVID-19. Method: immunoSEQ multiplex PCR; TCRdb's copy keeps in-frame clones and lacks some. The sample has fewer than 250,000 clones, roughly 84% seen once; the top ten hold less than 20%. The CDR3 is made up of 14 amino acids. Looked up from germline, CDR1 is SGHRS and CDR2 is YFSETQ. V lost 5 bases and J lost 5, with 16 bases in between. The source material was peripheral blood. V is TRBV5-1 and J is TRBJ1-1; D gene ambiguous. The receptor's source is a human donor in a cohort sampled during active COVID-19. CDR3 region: CASSAGSLGTEAFF. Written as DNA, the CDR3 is TGCGCCAGCAGTGCCGGGAGCCTAGGTACTGAAGCTTTCTTT.